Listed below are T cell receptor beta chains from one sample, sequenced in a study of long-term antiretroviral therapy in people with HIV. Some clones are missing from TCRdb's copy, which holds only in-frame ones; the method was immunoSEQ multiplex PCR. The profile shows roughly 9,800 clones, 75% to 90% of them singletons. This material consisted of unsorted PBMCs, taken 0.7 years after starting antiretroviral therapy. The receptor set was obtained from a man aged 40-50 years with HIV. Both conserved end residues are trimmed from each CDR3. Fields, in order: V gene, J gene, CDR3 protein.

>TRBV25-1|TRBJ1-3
ASSDAGAVGNTIY
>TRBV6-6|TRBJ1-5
ASTRGNDQPQH
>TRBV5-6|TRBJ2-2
ASSFSELTYNTGELF
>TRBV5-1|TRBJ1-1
ASSLGINTEAF
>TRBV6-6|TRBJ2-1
ASSSRDPHNEQF
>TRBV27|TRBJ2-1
ASSLVARDYNEQF
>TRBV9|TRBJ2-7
ASSVEGLAGGPPYEQY
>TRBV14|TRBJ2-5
ASSSARAQY
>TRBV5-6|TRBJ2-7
ASSLGSFDEQY
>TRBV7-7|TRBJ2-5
ASSFQAGDGETQY
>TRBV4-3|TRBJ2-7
ASSQGPGGSSYEQY
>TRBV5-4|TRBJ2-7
ASSQGGVAEQY
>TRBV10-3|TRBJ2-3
AISESERASGRGSTQY
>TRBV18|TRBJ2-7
ASSPYRGGSYEQY
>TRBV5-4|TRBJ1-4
ASSQEGLGSEKLF
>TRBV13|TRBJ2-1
ASRGKFSGNEQF
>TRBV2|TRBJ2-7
ASTRVDEQY
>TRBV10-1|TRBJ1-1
ASSSRGLGTEAF
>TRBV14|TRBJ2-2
ASSQTRGTGELF
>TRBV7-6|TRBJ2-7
ASSTLAGGPYEQY
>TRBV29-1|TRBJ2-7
SVGRHDRPYEQY
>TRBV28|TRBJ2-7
ASTSEGGGQEQY
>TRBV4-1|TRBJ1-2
ASSQGAQGGYGYT
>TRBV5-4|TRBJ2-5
ASSAAGVGETQY
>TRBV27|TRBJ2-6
ASRVGYSGANVLT